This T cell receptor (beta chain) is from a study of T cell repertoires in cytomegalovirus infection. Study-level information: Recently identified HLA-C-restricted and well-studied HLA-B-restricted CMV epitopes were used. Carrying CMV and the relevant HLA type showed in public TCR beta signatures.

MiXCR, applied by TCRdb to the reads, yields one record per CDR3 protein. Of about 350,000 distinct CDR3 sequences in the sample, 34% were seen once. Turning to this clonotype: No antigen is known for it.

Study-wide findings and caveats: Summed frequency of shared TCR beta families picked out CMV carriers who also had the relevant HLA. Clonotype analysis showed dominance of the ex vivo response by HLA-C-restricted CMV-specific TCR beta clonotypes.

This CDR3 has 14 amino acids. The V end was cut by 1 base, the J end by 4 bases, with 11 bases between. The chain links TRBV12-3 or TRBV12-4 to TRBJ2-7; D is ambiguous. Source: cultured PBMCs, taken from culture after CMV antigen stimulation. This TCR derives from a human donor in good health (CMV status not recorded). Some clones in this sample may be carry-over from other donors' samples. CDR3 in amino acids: CASSLDELRYEQYF. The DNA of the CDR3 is TGTGCCAGCAGTTTAGATGAACTGAGATACGAGCAGTACTTC.